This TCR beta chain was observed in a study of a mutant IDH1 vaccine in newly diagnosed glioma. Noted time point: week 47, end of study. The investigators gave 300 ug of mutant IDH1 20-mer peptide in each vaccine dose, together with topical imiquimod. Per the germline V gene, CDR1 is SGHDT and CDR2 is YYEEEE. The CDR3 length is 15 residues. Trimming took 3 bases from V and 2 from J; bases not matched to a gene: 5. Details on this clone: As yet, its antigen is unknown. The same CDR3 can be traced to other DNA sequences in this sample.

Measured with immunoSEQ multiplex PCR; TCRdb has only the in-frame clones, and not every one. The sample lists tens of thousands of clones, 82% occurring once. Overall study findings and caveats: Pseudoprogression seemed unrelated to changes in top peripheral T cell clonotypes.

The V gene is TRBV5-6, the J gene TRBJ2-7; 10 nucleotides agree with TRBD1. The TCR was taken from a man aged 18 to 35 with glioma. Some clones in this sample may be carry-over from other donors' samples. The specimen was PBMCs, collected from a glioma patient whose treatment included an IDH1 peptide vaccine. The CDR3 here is CASSSGTGDPYEQYF. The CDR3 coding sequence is TGTGCCAGCAGCTCCGGGACAGGGGACCCCTACGAGCAGTACTTC.